This TCR beta chain was sequenced in a study of blood T cell repertoires in COVID-19. Study as a whole: Nucleic acid was either cDNA or gDNA, and it came from T cells, B-cell-depleted T cells, or PBMCs.

The authors' processing: Reference gene primer amplification in the assay estimated nucleated cell counts. Sequenced by immunoSEQ multiplex PCR; TCRdb stores in-frame clones only, minus some. V, J and clone size were drawn from that table, and D and trimming were deduced from the DNA. The data show more than 150,000 clones, about 85% seen once. Clinical history reported by participants formed the basis on which cohorts were assigned. Trimming took off 0 bases at V and 7 bases at J, with 13 bases between the two ends. The length of the CDR3 is 15 residues. Germline lookup yields CDR1 LNHNV and CDR2 YYDKDF (reference sequence).

This receptor was obtained from a woman in her twenties or thirties who had recovered from COVID-19. V and J are TRBV15 and TRBJ2-4, with TRBD2 as a possible D gene (5 bases). The material sequenced was PBMCs or T cells enriched from blood (not recorded which). The CDR3 DNA sequence: TGTGCCACCAGCAGAGATCGGGGTCCCGTTAACATTCAGTACTTC. This translates into CATSRDRGPVNIQYF.